This entry lists 22 T cell receptor beta chains sequenced from one sample in a study of blood T cell repertoires in COVID-19 (dated by TCRdb to 2018 to 2021). Receptors were amplified or captured by the immunoSEQ multiplex PCR assay. As stored in TCRdb, this immuneACCESS dataset retains in-frame rearrangements with V and J assigned. A fraction of the clones does not appear; measured against another copy, unresolved V genes explain less than half of the discrepancy, and the remainder lacks a known reason. The sample profile shows 200,000 to 250,000 clones; 86% of them were found once. In total, the top ten clones hold about 4.6% of the sample. Sequencing was performed on PBMCs or T cells enriched from blood (not recorded which). Source of these receptors: a woman in her twenties or thirties who had been exposed to COVID-19.

This clone turned up a few times. V and J are TRBV7-9 and TRBJ2-7; 7 bases match TRBD1. Germline V gene data show CDR1 as SEHNR and CDR2 as FQNEAQ (reference sequence). This CDR3 is 12 amino acids long. The junction had 4 bases not matched to a gene; V was cut back by 5 bases and J by 6 bases. The CDR3 region has the DNA TGTGCCAGCAGCCAGGGACAGCTCGAGCAGTACTTC. Residues: CASSQGQLEQYF.

The chain joins TRBV28 to TRBJ2-3; D is perhaps TRBD1 (6 bases). This CDR3 contains 15 residues. The V gene lost 2 bases and the J gene lost 1 base, with 10 bases spanning the gap. The germline V gene has CDR1 MDHEN and CDR2 SYDVKM. CDR3 region: CASSLARQGTDTQYF. The CDR3 DNA is TGTGCCAGCAGTTTAGCAAGACAGGGCACAGATACGCAGTATTTT.

The chain employs TRBV19 and TRBJ1-6; TRBD1 matches at 8 bases. V was clipped by 5 bases and J by 7 bases; unmatched bases: 10. CDR3 length equals 16 residues. CDR1 is LNHDA and CDR2 is SQIVND in the germline V gene (reference sequence). The CDR3 bases are TGTGCCAGTAGTGGAGCTACCGGGACAGGAAATTCACCCCTCCACTTT. Translating it yields CASSGATGTGNSPLHF.

The rearrangement links TRBV4-1 to TRBJ2-7, with D perhaps TRBD2 (6 bases). Germline CDR1 and CDR2: MGHRA and YSYEKL. V dropped 0 bases and J dropped 4 bases, with 16 bases sitting between them. The CDR3 is made up of 16 amino acids. CDR3 in amino acids: CASSQEGTRGRYEQYF. DNA for the CDR3: TGCGCCAGCAGCCAAGAGGGGACGCGGGGCAGGTACGAGCAGTACTTC.

This clone was counted a single time. This CDR3 is also generated by other DNA sequences in the sample. This chain joins TRBV2 and TRBJ1-5; no reliable D call. Trimming pared 2 bases from V and 7 bases from J, leaving 12 bases between. CDR3 length equals 14 residues. Germline CDR1 SNHLY, CDR2 FYNNEI. The CDR3 spells CASSEREGGQPQHF. DNA of the CDR3: TGTGCCAGCAGTGAAAGGGAGGGAGGGCAGCCCCAGCATTTT. The full variable domain, completed using reference TRBV2 and TRBJ1-5, is EPEVTQTPSHQVTQMGQEVILRCVPISNHLYFYWYRQILGQKVEFLVSFYNNEISEKSEIFDDQFSVERPDGSNFTLKIRSTKLEDSAMYFCASSEREGGQPQHFGDGTRLSIL.

The chain uses TRBV5-6 and TRBJ1-2, with a possible D match to TRBD1 (6 bases). Trimming left V 3 bases short and J 3 bases short, with 18 bases between. The germline V gene encodes CDR1 SGHDT and CDR2 YYEEEE. CDR3 length: 16 amino acids. The CDR3 loop is CASSSRFLTGDYGYTF. CDR3 bases: TGTGCCAGCAGCTCCCGATTTCTGACAGGAGACTATGGCTACACCTTC.

This chain uses TRBV11-2 with TRBJ2-1; 10 bases match TRBD2. J gave up 4 bases and V 5 bases, and 2 bases lay outside the gene matches. CDR3 size: 14 residues. CDR1 is SGHAT, CDR2 FQNNGV, per germline. The CDR3 DNA reads TGTGCCAGCAGCGCTAGCGGGGGATACAATGAGCAGTTCTTC. Amino acids: CASSASGGYNEQFF.

The chain is built from TRBV12-3 or TRBV12-4 and TRBJ1-2, with D perhaps matching TRBD1 (5 bases). V shed 5 bases and J shed 2 bases, with 9 bases lying between them. The CDR3 totals 13 residues. For the CDR3, the DNA is TGTGCCAGCAGTCAAACAGGAAACTATGGCTACACCTTC. Translation gives CASSQTGNYGYTF.

The V gene is TRBV5-1, the J gene TRBJ2-1; TRBD1 aligns across 10 bases. The CDR3 contains 15 residues. Germline V gene data show CDR1 as SGHRS and CDR2 as YFSETQ. The V and J ends lost 4 bases and 6 bases, in that order; junction bases with no gene match: 7. The DNA of the CDR3 is TGCGCCAGCAGCCTATGGACAGGGGGTTCCAATGAGCAGTTCTTC. This translates into CASSLWTGGSNEQFF.

The V and J genes are TRBV19 and TRBJ2-3; TRBD2 might be the D (5 bases). This CDR3 is 13 amino acids long. The V end was cut by 3 bases, the J end by 8 bases, with 12 bases between. Per the germline V gene, CDR1 is LNHDA and CDR2 is SQIVND (reference sequence). The CDR3 spells CASSIVAEGTQYF. In DNA form, the CDR3 reads TGTGCCAGTAGTATCGTCGCCGAGGGTACGCAGTATTTT. The whole variable domain, remainder taken from reference TRBV19 and TRBJ2-3, is DGGITQSPKYLFRKEGQNVTLSCEQNLNHDAMYWYRQDPGQGLRLIYYSQIVNDFQKGDIAEGYSVSREKKESFPLTVTSAQKNPTAFYLCASSIVAEGTQYFGPGTRLTVL.

This chain joins TRBV28 and TRBJ2-7, with 11 bases that match TRBD1. The CDR3 contains 15 residues. V lost 3 bases and J lost 5; bases outside the gene matches: 6. CDR1 and CDR2 from the germline V gene are MDHEN and SYDVKM. CDR3 sequence (DNA): TGTGCCAGCAGTTTGTCGGACAGGGGGCCGGACGAGCAGTACTTC. Encoded protein: CASSLSDRGPDEQYF.

The chain employs TRBV5-8 and TRBJ1-4; TRBD1 matches 7 bases. Losses at the gene ends were 1 base for V and 3 bases for J; bases not matched to a gene: 9. This CDR3 has 17 amino acids. Germline assignment: CDR1 SGHTS and CDR2 YDEGEE. For the CDR3, the DNA is TGTGCCAGCAGCTTGAATCTTGGGGGGACAGCTAATGAAAAACTGTTTTTT. Encoded protein: CASSLNLGGTANEKLFF.

J is TRBJ1-2 and V is TRBV28; 8 bases fit TRBD1. The CDR3 length is 14 residues. CDR1 and CDR2 from the germline V gene are MDHEN and SYDVKM. V was clipped by 6 bases and J by 4 bases; unmatched bases: 7. The CDR3 sequence is CASRQPGQAYGYTF. The CDR3 DNA sequence: TGTGCCAGCAGGCAACCGGGACAGGCCTATGGCTACACCTTC.

The J gene is TRBJ2-1, the V gene TRBV7-2, with 8 nucleotides matching TRBD1. The V gene's germline CDR1 is SGHTA and CDR2 FQGNSA. There are 17 residues in the CDR3. V lost 1 base to trimming and J lost 8 bases; unmatched junction nucleotides: 13. The CDR3 reads CASSLEVGGQGIDEQFF. The CDR3, as DNA: TGTGCCAGCAGCTTAGAGGTAGGAGGACAGGGTATCGATGAGCAGTTCTTC.

This chain links TRBV6-5 with TRBJ1-1; the match to TRBD1 covers 7 bases. The CDR3 is 14 residues long. The trim removed 6 bases at V and 2 bases at J, leaving 6 bases unmatched. Germline assignment: CDR1 MNHEY and CDR2 SVGAGI. The CDR3 loop is CASRTGAINTEAFF. The CDR3 nucleotides read TGTGCCAGCAGAACAGGGGCGATAAACACTGAAGCTTTCTTT.

The V call is TRBV3-1 (or the pseudogene TRBV3-2), the J call TRBJ1-2; D is perhaps TRBD1 (5 bases). Trimming shortened V by 0 bases and J by 8 bases, and 10 bases separated the two germline ends. The CDR3 consists of 13 residues. Germline V gene data show CDR1 as LGHDT and CDR2 as YNNKEL (reference sequence). The CDR3 protein is CASSQEGTRGYTF. CDR3 DNA: TGTGCCAGCAGCCAAGAGGGGACTCGGGGCTACACCTTC.

The sample holds one count of this clone. The chain uses TRBV27 and TRBJ1-2; the match to TRBD1 covers 7 bases. Looked up from germline, CDR1 is MNHEY and CDR2 is SMNVEV (reference sequence). V was clipped by 5 bases and J by 2 bases; unmatched bases: 2. The CDR3 is 13 amino acids. CDR3 loop: CASSQGENYGYTF. DNA for the CDR3: TGTGCCAGCAGTCAGGGGGAGAACTATGGCTACACCTTC.

V usage is TRBV5-1 and J usage is TRBJ2-2; D is unresolved. The CDR3 extends over 16 amino acids. Between the trimmed V and J ends, which lost 0 bases and 1 base, there was a span of 10 bases. The germline CDR1 and CDR2 sequences are SGHRS and YFSETQ. The CDR3 bases are TGCGCCAGCAGCTTGGAAGGTAGCTGGAACACCGGGGAGCTGTTTTTT. Encoded protein: CASSLEGSWNTGELFF.

The V call is TRBV25-1, the J call TRBJ1-3, with D unresolved. The V gene's germline CDR1 is MGHDK and CDR2 SYGVNS. CDR3 length: 16 amino acids. The V gene lost 4 bases and the J gene lost 0 bases, with 13 bases spanning the gap. Written as DNA, the CDR3 is TGTGCCAGCAGTGGCGAAGACTTAAACTCTGGAAACACCATATATTTT. This codes for CASSGEDLNSGNTIYF.

V is TRBV10-2 and J is TRBJ1-2; TRBD1 agrees at 9 bases. The V and J ends lost 8 bases and 4 bases, in that order; junction bases with no gene match: 8. CDR1 is WSHSY, CDR2 SAAADI, per germline. The CDR3 is 14 residues long. CDR3: CASGPQGAGYGYTF. CDR3 sequence (DNA): TGCGCCAGCGGACCACAGGGGGCAGGCTATGGCTACACCTTC.

J is TRBJ2-3 and V is TRBV3-1 (or the pseudogene TRBV3-2); the match to TRBD2 covers 9 bases. CDR3 size: 17 residues. With V trimmed by 0 bases and J by 2 bases, 6 bases remained unmatched. CDR1 and CDR2 from the germline V gene are LGHDT and YNNKEL (reference sequence). CDR3 amino acids: CASSQERAGGHTDTQYF. As DNA, the CDR3 is TGTGCCAGCAGCCAAGAGCGGGCGGGGGGGCACACAGATACGCAGTATTTT.

The chain joins TRBV2 to TRBJ2-5; D gene uncertain. Deletions cut 8 bases from V and 5 bases from J, with 9 bases between. The length of the CDR3 is 11 residues. Germline V gene sequence: CDR1 SNHLY, CDR2 FYNNEI. CDR3 protein: CASCFQETQYF. The CDR3, as DNA: TGTGCCAGCTGTTTCCAGGAGACCCAGTACTTC.